This TCR beta chain is drawn from a study of T cell repertoires in cytomegalovirus infection. At the level of the study: Public TCR beta signatures were indicative of both CMV infection and a matching HLA type. Overall study findings and caveats: HLA-C-restricted CMV-specific TCR beta clonotypes prevailed in the ex vivo response.

At least ten counts were recorded for this clonotype. The antigen remains undetermined. TCRdb redid the calling of the reads with MiXCR, one entry per CDR3 protein. The sample shows about 440,000 distinct CDR3 sequences, around 32% of them seen only once. V gave up 4 bases and J gave up 15 bases, with 13 bases separating them. The CDR3 spans 11 residues. Germline V gene data show CDR1 as SGHVS and CDR2 as FNYEAQ. The V gene is TRBV7-6, the J gene TRBJ2-1; D ambiguous. The sample consisted of PBMCs. The sequence derives from a human donor in good health (CMV status not recorded). Some clones in this sample may be carry-over from other donors' samples. DNA for the CDR3: TGTGCCAGCAGCTCAACGTTAGGGTGGTTCTTC. Translating gives CASSSTLGWFF.